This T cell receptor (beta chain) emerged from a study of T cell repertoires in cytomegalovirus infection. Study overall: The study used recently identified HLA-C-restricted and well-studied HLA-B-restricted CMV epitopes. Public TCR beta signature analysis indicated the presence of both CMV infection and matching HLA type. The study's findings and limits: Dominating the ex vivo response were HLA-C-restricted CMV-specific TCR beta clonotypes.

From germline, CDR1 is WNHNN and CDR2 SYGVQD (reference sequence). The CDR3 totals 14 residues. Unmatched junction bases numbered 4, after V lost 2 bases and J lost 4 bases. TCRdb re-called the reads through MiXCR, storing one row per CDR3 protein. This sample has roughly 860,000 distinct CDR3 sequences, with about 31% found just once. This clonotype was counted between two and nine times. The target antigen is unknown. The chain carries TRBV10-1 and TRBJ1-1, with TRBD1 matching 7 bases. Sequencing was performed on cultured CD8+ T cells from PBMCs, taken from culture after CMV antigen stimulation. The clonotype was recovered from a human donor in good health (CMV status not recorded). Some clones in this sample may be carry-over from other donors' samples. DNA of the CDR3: TGCGCCAGCAGTGAGGGGCCAGGGGGCACTGAAGCTTTCTTT. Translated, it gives CASSEGPGGTEAFF.